Each of the 18 T cell receptor beta chains below was sequenced from the same sample in a study of shared T cell receptors in the human thymus. The method was immunoSEQ multiplex PCR; TCRdb's version includes in-frame clones alone and lacks a portion of them. The sample lists hundreds of thousands of clones; 88% were seen once. A further study also used this sample, focusing on human thymus T cells.

Source material: thymocytes. All receptors come from a boy younger than two with a congenital heart defect.

The CDR3 here is CASSQVEDSSNYGYTF. The CDR3 nucleotides are TGCGCCAGCAGCCAAGTTGAGGACAGCTCTAACTATGGCTACACCTTC. The chain carries TRBV4-3 and TRBJ1-2; D is possibly TRBD1 (6 bases). V was pared by 1 base and J by 0 bases, with 12 bases between. The CDR3 loop spans 16 amino acids. Germline CDR1 is LGHNA and CDR2 is YSLEER.

This sequence joins TRBV9 and TRBJ2-2; 10 nucleotides align to TRBD2. The CDR3 is 16 residues long. The trim removed 3 bases at V and 5 bases at J, leaving 7 bases unmatched. Germline CDR1 is SGDLS and CDR2 is YYNGEE. The CDR3 DNA follows: TGTGCCAGCAGCGGTCGTGCTAGCGGGGGTACCGGGGAGCTGTTTTTT. Protein: CASSGRASGGTGELFF.

In DNA, the CDR3 is TGTGCCAGCCGAACAGGGACAACTAATGAAAAACTGTTTTTT. Its translation is CASRTGTTNEKLFF. The chain uses TRBV2 and TRBJ1-4, with D maybe TRBD1 (6 bases). V was shortened by 8 bases and J by 0 bases, with 10 bases between the two germline ends. Germline values: CDR1 SNHLY, CDR2 FYNNEI. The CDR3 totals 14 residues. Full variable domain (outside the CDR3, taken from reference TRBV2 and TRBJ1-4): EPEVTQTPSHQVTQMGQEVILRCVPISNHLYFYWYRQILGQKVEFLVSFYNNEISEKSEIFDDQFSVERPDGSNFTLKIRSTKLEDSAMYFCASRTGTTNEKLFFGSGTQLSVL.

The gene calls are TRBV25-1 and TRBJ2-2, with D tentatively TRBD2 (6 bases). Germline CDR1 and CDR2: MGHDK and SYGVNS. CDR3 length: 15 residues. V lost 8 bases and J 0 bases, leaving 13 bases between the germline ends. The CDR3 DNA is TGTGCCAGCCCTACGGGACTCCCGAACACCGGGGAGCTGTTTTTT. Translating it yields CASPTGLPNTGELFF.

The gene calls are TRBV28 and TRBJ2-1; 7 bases align to TRBD2. V trimming: 3 bases; J trimming: 0 bases; junction bases outside the gene matches: 5. The CDR3 consists of 16 residues. Germline values: CDR1 MDHEN, CDR2 SYDVKM. The CDR3 DNA reads TGTGCCAGCAGTTTCTGGACTAGTCGCTCCTACAATGAGCAGTTCTTC. Translated, it gives CASSFWTSRSYNEQFF.

The chain has TRBV28 and TRBJ2-7; 9 bases are shared with TRBD2. V lost 2 bases to trimming and J lost 3 bases; unmatched junction nucleotides: 8. CDR3 length: 16 amino acids. Per germline, CDR1 MDHEN and CDR2 SYDVKM. CDR3 loop: CASSLRLAETCYEQYF. The CDR3, as DNA: TGTGCCAGCAGTTTAAGACTAGCGGAGACCTGCTACGAGCAGTACTTC.

This sequence joins TRBV10-2 and TRBJ2-1, with TRBD2 matching 8 bases. CDR1 WSHSY and CDR2 SAAADI come from the germline V gene. The CDR3 is 15 residues long. V lost 5 bases, J lost 0 bases, and 3 bases stayed unmatched. The CDR3 spells CASSLAGGSYNEQFF. CDR3 sequence (DNA): TGCGCCAGCAGTCTTGCGGGGGGCTCCTACAATGAGCAGTTCTTC.

CDR3 coding DNA: TGTGCCAGCAGCTTAACAGGCGGATGGCATTCCTACGAGCAGTACTTC. Translation gives CASSLTGGWHSYEQYF. The rearrangement links TRBV13 to TRBJ2-7, with D maybe TRBD1 (5 bases). V lost 2 bases, J lost 1 base, and 15 bases lay in between. This CDR3 contains 16 residues. Germline V gene sequence: CDR1 PRHDT, CDR2 FYEKMQ (reference sequence).

This rearrangement joins TRBV7-9 to TRBJ2-7; D not resolved. This CDR3 contains 14 residues. Trimming took off 1 base at V and 0 bases at J, with 7 bases between the two ends. Germline CDR1 reads SEHNR; CDR2 reads FQNEAQ (reference sequence). The CDR3 sequence is CASSLDSSSYEQYF. The DNA of the CDR3 is TGTGCCAGCAGCTTAGACTCTAGCTCCTACGAGCAGTACTTC. Full variable domain (missing parts from reference TRBV7-9 and TRBJ2-7): DTGVSQNPRHKITKRGQNVTFRCDPISEHNRLYWYRQTLGQGPEFLTYFQNEAQLEKSRLLSDRFSAERPKGSFSTLEIQRTEQGDSAMYLCASSLDSSSYEQYFGPGTRLTVT.

The rearrangement uses TRBV18 and TRBJ1-5; D is possibly TRBD1 (6 bases). V was clipped by 3 bases and J by 6 bases, with 12 bases between them. Germline V CDR1 and CDR2: KGHSH, LQKENI. CDR3 size: 14 residues. CDR3 loop: CASSPRQDGQPQHF. CDR3 nucleotides: TGTGCCAGCTCACCCAGACAGGATGGTCAGCCCCAGCATTTT.

This chain uses TRBV19 with TRBJ1-5; no firm D call. This CDR3 spans 14 amino acids. Between the trimmed V and J ends, which lost 5 bases and 6 bases, there was a span of 14 bases. Germline values: CDR1 LNHDA, CDR2 SQIVND (reference sequence). CDR3 sequence reads: CASSGPGLGQPQHF. The CDR3 DNA reads TGTGCCAGTAGTGGCCCGGGTCTCGGTCAGCCCCAGCATTTT.

The chain combines TRBV7-2 with TRBJ2-7, with 7 nucleotides matching TRBD2. The germline CDR1 and CDR2 sequences are SGHTA and FQGNSA. The CDR3 has 16 residues. Losses at the gene ends were 7 bases for V and 0 bases for J; bases not matched to a gene: 12. CDR3 loop: CASTPSSREDSYEQYF. The CDR3, as DNA: TGTGCCAGCACCCCGTCCTCTCGGGAGGACTCCTACGAGCAGTACTTC.

This rearrangement joins TRBV12-5 to TRBJ1-2, with TRBD1 identical over 10 bases. Looked up from germline, CDR1 is LGHNT and CDR2 is FRNRAP. This CDR3 contains 21 residues. V lost 0 bases and J lost 5; bases outside the gene matches: 21. CDR3 amino acids: CASGLVNPPSDRGPSPYGYTF. CDR3 DNA sequence: TGTGCTAGTGGTTTGGTCAATCCCCCATCAGACAGGGGGCCTTCCCCTTATGGCTACACCTTC.

The chain links TRBV2 to TRBJ2-1; TRBD1 is a possible D gene (6 bases). Looked up from germline, CDR1 is SNHLY and CDR2 is FYNNEI. With 8 bases removed from V and 8 bases from J, the gap between germline ends came to 25 bases. The CDR3 spans 16 residues. CDR3 nucleotide sequence: TGTGCCAGCTCGAGAGGGACACCATCAAACGGGGATGAGCAGTTCTTC. Residues: CASSRGTPSNGDEQFF.

The chain recombines TRBV7-4 with TRBJ1-1; possible D gene TRBD1, 5 bases. The CDR3 loop spans 12 amino acids. The germline gives CDR1 SGHVT, CDR2 SQSDAQ. V was cut by 5 bases and J by 4 bases, with 8 bases left in between. DNA of the CDR3: TGTGCCAGCAGCCGGGGGGGCACTGAAGCTTTCTTT. Translated, it gives CASSRGGTEAFF.

The rearrangement uses TRBV4-2 and TRBJ2-2; 9 positions match TRBD1. The V gene's germline CDR1 is LGHNA and CDR2 YNFKEQ. The junction had 6 bases not matched to a gene; V was cut back by 0 bases and J by 1 base. The CDR3 has 18 residues. As DNA, the CDR3 is TGTGCCAGCAGCCAAGAGCCGACGACAGGGGGGAACACCGGGGAGCTGTTTTTT. This sequence encodes CASSQEPTTGGNTGELFF.

The chain joins TRBV29-1 to TRBJ1-1, with 8 bases identical to TRBD1. Germline V gene data show CDR1 as SQVTM and CDR2 as ANQGSEA. V gave up 3 bases and J gave up 4 bases; unmatched junction bases: 7. The CDR3 sequence is 14 residues long. CDR3 in DNA: TGCAGCGTTGAGTTGGGCACAGGGGGCACTGAAGCTTTCTTT. Encoded protein: CSVELGTGGTEAFF.

The chain recombines TRBV27 with TRBJ2-2; 10 nucleotides line up with TRBD2. Trimming took 10 bases from V and 6 from J; bases not matched to a gene: 8. Germline loops: CDR1 MNHEY, CDR2 SMNVEV (reference sequence). CDR3 size: 14 residues. CDR3 nucleotide sequence: TGTGCCACCTCTAGCGGGAGTCACGCCGGGGAGCTGTTTTTT. It specifies CATSSGSHAGELFF.